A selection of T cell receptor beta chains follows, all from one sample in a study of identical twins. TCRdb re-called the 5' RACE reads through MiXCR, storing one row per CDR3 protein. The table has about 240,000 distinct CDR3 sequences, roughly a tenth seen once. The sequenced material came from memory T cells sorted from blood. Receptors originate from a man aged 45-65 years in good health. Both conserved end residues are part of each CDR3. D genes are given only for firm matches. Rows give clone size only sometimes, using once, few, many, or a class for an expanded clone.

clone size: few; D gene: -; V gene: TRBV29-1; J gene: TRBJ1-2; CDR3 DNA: TGCAGCGTTGAAGATCGTGTTTCTGATAACTATGGCTACACCTTC; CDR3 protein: CSVEDRVSDNYGYTF
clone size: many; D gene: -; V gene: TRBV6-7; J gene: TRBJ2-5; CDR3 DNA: TGTGCCAGCAGTTTCCGCATCCAAGAGACCCAGTACTTC; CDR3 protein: CASSFRIQETQYF
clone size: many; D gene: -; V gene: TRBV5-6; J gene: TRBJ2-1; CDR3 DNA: TGTGCCAGCAGTTCCACGAGCACGGGTAAGGGTTCCTACAATGAGCAGTTCTTC; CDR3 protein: CASSSTSTGKGSYNEQFF
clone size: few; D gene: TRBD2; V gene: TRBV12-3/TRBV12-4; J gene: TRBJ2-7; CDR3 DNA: TGTGCCAGCAGTTTACGGGAGGCCGTCGAGCAGTACTTC; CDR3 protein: CASSLREAVEQYF
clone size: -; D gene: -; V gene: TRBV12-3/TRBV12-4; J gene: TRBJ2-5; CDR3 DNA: TGTGCCAGCAGCACCTTGTACCAAGAGACCCAGTACTTC; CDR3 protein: CASSTLYQETQYF
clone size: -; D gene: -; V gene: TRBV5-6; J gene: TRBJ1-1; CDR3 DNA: TGTGCCAGCAGCTTACGGACGCAGCATGTTAGGGCTGAAGCTTTCTTT; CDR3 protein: CASSLRTQHVRAEAFF
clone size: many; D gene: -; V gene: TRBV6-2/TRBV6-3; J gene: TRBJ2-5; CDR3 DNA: TGTGCCAGCAGTTACCCTCGGGAGACCCAGTACTTC; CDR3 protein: CASSYPRETQYF
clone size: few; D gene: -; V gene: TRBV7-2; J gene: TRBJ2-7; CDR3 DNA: TGTGCCAGCAGCTTAGCCCCGTATTCAGGCCGCTCCTACGAGCAGTACTTC; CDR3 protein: CASSLAPYSGRSYEQYF
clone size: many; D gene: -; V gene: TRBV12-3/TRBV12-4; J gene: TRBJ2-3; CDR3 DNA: TGTGCCAGCAGCCGCCGAGGGGGGTACACAGATACGCAGTATTTT; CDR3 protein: CASSRRGGYTDTQYF
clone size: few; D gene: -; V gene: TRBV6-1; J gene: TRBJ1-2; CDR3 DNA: TGTGCCAGCAGTGAACAGACATTCTTCTATGGCTACACCTTC; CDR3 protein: CASSEQTFFYGYTF
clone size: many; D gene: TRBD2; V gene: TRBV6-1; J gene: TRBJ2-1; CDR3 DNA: TGTGCCAGCAGGGCCGGGACTAGCTGGTACAATGAGCAGTTCTTC; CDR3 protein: CASRAGTSWYNEQFF
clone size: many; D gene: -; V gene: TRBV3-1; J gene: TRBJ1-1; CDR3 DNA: TGTGCCAGCAGCCAAGGAGGCGGATCCACTGAAGCTTTCTTT; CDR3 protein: CASSQGGGSTEAFF
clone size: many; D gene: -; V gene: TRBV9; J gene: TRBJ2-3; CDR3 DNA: TGTGCCAGCAGCGTAGGGAGGGGGTTTGCGGGCTACACAGATACGCAGTATTTT; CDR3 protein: CASSVGRGFAGYTDTQYF
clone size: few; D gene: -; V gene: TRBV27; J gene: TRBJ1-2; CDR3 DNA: TGTGCCAGCAGTTTATTCAGTACAGCCAACTATGGCTACACCTTC; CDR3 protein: CASSLFSTANYGYTF
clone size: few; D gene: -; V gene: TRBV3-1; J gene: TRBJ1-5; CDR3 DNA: TGTGCCAGCAGCCAAGGTTGGGGACGTAGCAATCAGCCCCAGCATTTT; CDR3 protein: CASSQGWGRSNQPQHF
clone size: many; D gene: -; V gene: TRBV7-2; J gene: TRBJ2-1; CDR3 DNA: TGTGCCAGCAGCTACCGCATGGGGGCGAATGAGCAGTTCTTC; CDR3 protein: CASSYRMGANEQFF
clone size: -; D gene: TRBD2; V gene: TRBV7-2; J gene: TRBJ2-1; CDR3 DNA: TGTGCCAGCAGCTTAGGCGGGAGTCAGCATGAGCACTTCTTC; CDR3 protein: CASSLGGSQHEHFF
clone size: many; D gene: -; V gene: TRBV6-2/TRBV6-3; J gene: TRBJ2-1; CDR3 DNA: TGTGCCAGCACCGAAATACGACAAGCCAAGCAGTTCTTC; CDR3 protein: CASTEIRQAKQFF
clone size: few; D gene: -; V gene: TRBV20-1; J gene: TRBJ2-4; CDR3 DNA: TGCAGTGCCCCTTCCAAAAACATTCAGTACTTC; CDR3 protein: CSAPSKNIQYF
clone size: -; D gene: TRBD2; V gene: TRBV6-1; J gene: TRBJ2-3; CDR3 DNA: TGTGCCAGCAGCCCTACTAGCGCAGATACGCAGTATTTT; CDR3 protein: CASSPTSADTQYF
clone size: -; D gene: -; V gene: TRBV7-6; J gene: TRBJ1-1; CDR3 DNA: TGTGCCAGCAGCTCCACCACAGTCATGAACACTGAAGCTTTCTTT; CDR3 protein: CASSSTTVMNTEAFF
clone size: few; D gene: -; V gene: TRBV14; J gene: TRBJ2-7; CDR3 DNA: TGTGCCAGCAGCCAAGCCAGGGTAAGCGAGCAGTACTTC; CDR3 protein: CASSQARVSEQYF
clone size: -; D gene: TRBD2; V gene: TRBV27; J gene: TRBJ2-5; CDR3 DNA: TGTGCCAGCAGTAGAGGCGGGAGGCAAGAGACCCAGTACTTC; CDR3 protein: CASSRGGRQETQYF
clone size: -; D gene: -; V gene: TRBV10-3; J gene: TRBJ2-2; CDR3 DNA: TGTGCCATCAGCAGGGATCCGAACACCGGGGAGCTGTTTTTT; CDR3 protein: CAISRDPNTGELFF
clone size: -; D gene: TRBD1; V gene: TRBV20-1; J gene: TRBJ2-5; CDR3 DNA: TGCAGTGCTACGACAGGGTGGCAAGAGACCCAGTACTTC; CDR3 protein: CSATTGWQETQYF
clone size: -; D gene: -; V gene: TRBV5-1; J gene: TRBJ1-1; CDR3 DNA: TGCGCCAGCAGCTTGGATTTTGCAGGGGCCGGTGAAGCTTTCTTT; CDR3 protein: CASSLDFAGAGEAFF
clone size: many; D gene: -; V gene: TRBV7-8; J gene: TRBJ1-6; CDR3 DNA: TGTGCCAGCAGCTTTGCCAGGGGTAATTCACCCCTCCACTTT; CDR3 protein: CASSFARGNSPLHF
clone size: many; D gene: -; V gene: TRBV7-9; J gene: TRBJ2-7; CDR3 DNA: TGTGCCAGCAGCCCCCACAGGCGGGTAAGAGAGGGCGAGCAGTACTTC; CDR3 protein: CASSPHRRVREGEQYF
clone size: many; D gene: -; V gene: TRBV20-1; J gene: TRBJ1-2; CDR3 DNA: TGCAGTGCTAGTAGGGGACTGGTTGATGGCTACACCTTC; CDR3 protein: CSASRGLVDGYTF
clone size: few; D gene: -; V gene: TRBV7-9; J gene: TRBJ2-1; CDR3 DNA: TGTGCCAGCAGCCCAAGGGGTAGTCCCTACAATGAGCAGTTCTTC; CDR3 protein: CASSPRGSPYNEQFF
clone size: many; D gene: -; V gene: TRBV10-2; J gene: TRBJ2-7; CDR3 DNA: TGCGCCAGCAGTGAGGGAATTGGGCCTCCTTACGAGCAGTACTTC; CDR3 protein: CASSEGIGPPYEQYF
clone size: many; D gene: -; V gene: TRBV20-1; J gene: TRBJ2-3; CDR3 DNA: TGCAGTGCTAGGGTTGCCTCGGAGGGTTCAGATACGCAGTATTTT; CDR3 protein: CSARVASEGSDTQYF
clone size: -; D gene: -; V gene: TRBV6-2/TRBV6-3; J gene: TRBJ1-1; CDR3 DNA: TGTGCCAGCAGTTACTCCGGACAAGGGAATTTTATTTTCACTGAAGCTTTCTTT; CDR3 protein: CASSYSGQGNFIFTEAFF
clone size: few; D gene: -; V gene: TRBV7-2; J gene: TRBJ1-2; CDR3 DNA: TGTGCCAGCACCCCGGGACATCGGCGGGGCTACACCTTC; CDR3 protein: CASTPGHRRGYTF
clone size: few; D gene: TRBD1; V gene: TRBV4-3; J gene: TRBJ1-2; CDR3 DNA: TGCGCCAGCAGCCAATCGGGACAGGGGGTCTATGGCTACACCTTC; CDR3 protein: CASSQSGQGVYGYTF
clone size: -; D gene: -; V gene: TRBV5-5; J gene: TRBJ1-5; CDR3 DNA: TGTGCCAGCAGTTGGGGCCACAATCAGCCCCAGCATTTT; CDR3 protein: CASSWGHNQPQHF
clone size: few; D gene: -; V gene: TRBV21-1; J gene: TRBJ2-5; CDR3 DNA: TGTGCCAGCAGCACACAGGGGCCCGTTACGAGCACCGACCAAGAGACCCAGTACTTC; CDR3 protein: CASSTQGPVTSTDQETQYF
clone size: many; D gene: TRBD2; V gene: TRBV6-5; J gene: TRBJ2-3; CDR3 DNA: TGTGCCAGCAGTTACTCTGGCGGGGGGGCTTGGACAGATACGCAGTATTTT; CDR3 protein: CASSYSGGGAWTDTQYF
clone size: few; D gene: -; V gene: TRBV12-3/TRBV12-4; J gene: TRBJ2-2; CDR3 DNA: TGTGCCAGCAGTTTGATGGGGGGCCGGAACACCGGGGAGCTGTTTTTT; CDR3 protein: CASSLMGGRNTGELFF
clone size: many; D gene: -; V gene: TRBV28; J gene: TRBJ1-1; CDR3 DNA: TGTGCCAGCAGTCTAAACAGGGTCACTGAAGCTTTCTTT; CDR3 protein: CASSLNRVTEAFF
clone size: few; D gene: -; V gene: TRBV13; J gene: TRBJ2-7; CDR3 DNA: TGTGCCAGCAGAAAAATGGGGGGTACCTACGAGCAGTACTTC; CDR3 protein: CASRKMGGTYEQYF
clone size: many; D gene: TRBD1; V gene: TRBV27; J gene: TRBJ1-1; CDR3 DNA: TGTGCCAGCAGTCTAAGGACAGGGGGATGGACTGAAGCTTTCTTT; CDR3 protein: CASSLRTGGWTEAFF
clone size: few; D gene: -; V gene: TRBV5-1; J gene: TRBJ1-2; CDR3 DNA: TGCGCCAGCAGCGGAGGGGTCCGTCCCGATGGCTACACCTTC; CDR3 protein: CASSGGVRPDGYTF